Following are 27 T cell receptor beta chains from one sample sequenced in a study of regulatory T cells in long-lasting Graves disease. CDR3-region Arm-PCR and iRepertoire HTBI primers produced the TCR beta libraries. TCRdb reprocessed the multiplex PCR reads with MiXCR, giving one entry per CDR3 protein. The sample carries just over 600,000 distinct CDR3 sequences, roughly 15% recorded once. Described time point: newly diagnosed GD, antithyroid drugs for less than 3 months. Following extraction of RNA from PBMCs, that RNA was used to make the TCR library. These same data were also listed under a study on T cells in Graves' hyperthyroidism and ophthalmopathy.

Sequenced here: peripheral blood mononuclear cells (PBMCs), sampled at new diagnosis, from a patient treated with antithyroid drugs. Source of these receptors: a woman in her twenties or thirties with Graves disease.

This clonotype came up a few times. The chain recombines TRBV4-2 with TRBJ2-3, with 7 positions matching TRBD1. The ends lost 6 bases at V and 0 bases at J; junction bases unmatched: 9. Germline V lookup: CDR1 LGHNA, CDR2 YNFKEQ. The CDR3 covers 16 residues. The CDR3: CASSPRTGTSTDTQYF. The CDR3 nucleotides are TGTGCCAGCAGTCCGCGGACAGGTACTAGCACAGATACGCAGTATTTT.

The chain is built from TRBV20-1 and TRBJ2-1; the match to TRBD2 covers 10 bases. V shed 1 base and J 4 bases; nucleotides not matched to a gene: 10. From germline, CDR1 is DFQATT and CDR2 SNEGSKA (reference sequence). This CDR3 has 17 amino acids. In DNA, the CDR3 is TGCAGTGCTAGAGTACCTTTGGGGACTAGCGTATACAATGAGCAGTTCTTC. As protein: CSARVPLGTSVYNEQFF.

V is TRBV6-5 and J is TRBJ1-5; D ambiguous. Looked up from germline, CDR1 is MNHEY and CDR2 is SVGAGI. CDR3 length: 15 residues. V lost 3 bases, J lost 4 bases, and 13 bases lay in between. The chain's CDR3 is CASSYVGVGNQPQHF. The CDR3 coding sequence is TGTGCCAGCAGTTATGTCGGGGTCGGAAATCAGCCCCAGCATTTT.

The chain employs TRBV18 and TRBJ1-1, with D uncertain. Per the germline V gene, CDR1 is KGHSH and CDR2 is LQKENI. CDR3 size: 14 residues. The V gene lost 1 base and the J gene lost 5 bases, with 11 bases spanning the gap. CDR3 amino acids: CASSPQGEGTEAFF. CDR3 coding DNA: TGTGCCAGCTCACCACAGGGAGAAGGGACTGAAGCTTTCTTT.

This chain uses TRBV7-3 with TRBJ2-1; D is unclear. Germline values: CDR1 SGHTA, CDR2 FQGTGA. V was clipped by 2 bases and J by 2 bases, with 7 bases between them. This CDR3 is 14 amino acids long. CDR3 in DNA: TGTGCCAGCAGCTTATCAAGTACCTACAATGAGCAGTTCTTC. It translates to CASSLSSTYNEQFF.

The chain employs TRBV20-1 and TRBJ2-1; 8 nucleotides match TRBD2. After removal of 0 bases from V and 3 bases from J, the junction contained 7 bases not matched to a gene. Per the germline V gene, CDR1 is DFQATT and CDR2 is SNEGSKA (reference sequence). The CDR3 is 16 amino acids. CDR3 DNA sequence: TGCAGTGCTAGAGATGATATAGCGGGACTCTACAATGAGCAGTTCTTC. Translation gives CSARDDIAGLYNEQFF.

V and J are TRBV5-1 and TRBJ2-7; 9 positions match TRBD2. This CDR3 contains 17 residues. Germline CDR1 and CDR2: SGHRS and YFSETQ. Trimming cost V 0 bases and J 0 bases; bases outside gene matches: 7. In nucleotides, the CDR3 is TGCGCCAGCAGCTTGGTTTCTAGCGGGATTTCCTCCTACGAGCAGTACTTC. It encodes CASSLVSSGISSYEQYF. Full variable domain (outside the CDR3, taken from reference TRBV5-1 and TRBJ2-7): KAGVTQTPRYLIKTRGQQVTLSCSPISGHRSVSWYQQTPGQGLQFLFEYFSETQRNKGNFPGRFSGRQFSNSRSEMNVSTLELGDSALYLCASSLVSSGISSYEQYFGPGTRLTVT.

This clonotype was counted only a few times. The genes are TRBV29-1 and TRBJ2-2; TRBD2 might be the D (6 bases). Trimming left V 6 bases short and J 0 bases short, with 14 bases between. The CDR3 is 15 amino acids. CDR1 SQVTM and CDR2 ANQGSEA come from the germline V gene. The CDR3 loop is CSVVSGVTNTGELFF. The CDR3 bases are TGCAGCGTGGTTAGCGGCGTGACGAACACCGGGGAGCTGTTTTTT.

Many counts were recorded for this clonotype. The CDR3 nucleotides read TGTGCCAGCAGTTACTTCTCGGGGCCCCAGCATTTT. Translation gives CASSYFSGPQHF. V and J are TRBV12-3 or TRBV12-4 and TRBJ1-5; D unresolved. Deletions cut 4 bases from V and 9 bases from J, with 10 bases between. The CDR3 totals 12 residues.

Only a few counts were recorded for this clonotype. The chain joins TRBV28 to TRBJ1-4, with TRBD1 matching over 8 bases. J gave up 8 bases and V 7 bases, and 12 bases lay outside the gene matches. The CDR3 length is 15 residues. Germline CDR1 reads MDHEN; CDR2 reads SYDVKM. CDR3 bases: TGTGCCAGCACCGCAACCGGGTCAGGGGGCGAAAAACTGTTTTTT. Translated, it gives CASTATGSGGEKLFF.

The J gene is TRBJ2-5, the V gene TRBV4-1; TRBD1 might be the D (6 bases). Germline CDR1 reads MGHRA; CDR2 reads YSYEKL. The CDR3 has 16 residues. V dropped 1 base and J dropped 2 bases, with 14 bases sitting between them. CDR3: CASSQVPGHFQETQYF. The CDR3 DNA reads TGCGCCAGCAGCCAAGTCCCGGGACATTTTCAAGAGACCCAGTACTTC.

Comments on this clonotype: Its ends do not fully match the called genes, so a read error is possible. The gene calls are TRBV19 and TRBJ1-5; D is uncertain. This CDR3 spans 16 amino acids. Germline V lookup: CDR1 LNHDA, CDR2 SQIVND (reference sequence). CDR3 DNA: TGTGCCAGCAGTATAGATCTCGGGCCGTATAATCAGCCCCAGCATTTT. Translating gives CASSIDLGPYNQPQHF.

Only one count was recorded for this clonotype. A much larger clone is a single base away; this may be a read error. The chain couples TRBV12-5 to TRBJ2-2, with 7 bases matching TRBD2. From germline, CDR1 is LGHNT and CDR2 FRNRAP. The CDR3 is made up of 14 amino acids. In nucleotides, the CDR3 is TGTGCTAGTGGCGCTGGGGGGGGAACCGGGGAGCCGTTTTTT. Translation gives CASGAGGGTGEPFF. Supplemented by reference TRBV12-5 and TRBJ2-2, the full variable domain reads DARVTQTPRHKVTEMGQEVTMRCQPILGHNTVFWYRQTMMQGLELLAYFRNRAPLDDSGMPKDRFSAEMPDATLATLKIQPSEPRDSAVYFCASGAGGGTGEPFFGEGSRLTVL.

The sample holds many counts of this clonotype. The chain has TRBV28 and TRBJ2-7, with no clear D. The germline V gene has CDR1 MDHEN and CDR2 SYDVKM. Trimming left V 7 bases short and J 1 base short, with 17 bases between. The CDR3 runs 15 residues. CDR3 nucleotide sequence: TGTGCCAGCACCACACAGCAACCTCCATCCTACGAGCAGTACTTC. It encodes CASTTQQPPSYEQYF.

The CDR3 sequence is CASSQGTGGYGYTF. The CDR3, as DNA: TGTGCCAGCAGTCAGGGGACAGGGGGTTATGGCTACACCTTC. This chain joins TRBV6-2 or TRBV6-3 and TRBJ1-2; 11 nucleotides line up with TRBD1. Germline CDR1 is MNHEY and CDR2 is SVGEGT. Trimming took 5 bases from V and 5 from J; bases not matched to a gene: 4. The CDR3 runs 14 residues.

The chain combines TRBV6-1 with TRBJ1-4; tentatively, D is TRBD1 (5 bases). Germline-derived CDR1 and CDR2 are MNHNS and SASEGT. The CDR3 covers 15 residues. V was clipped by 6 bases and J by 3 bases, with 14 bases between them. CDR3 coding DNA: TGTGCCAGCAGCTATGTAAGAGGGGCTAATGAAAAACTGTTTTTT. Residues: CASSYVRGANEKLFF.

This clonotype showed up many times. The DNA of the CDR3 is TGTGCCAGCGGCAGGGTTGGCAATCAGCCCCAGCATTTT. This codes for CASGRVGNQPQHF. The chain couples TRBV2 to TRBJ1-5, with D possibly being TRBD1 (5 bases). This CDR3 contains 13 residues. V was cut by 8 bases and J by 2 bases, with 10 bases left in between. CDR1 is SNHLY, CDR2 FYNNEI, per germline.

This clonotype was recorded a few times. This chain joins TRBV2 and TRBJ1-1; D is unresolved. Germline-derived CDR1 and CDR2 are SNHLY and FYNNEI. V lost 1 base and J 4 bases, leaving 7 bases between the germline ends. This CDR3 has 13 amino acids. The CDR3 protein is CASSEGRSTEAFF. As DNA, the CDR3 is TGTGCCAGCAGTGAAGGACGGAGCACTGAAGCTTTCTTT.

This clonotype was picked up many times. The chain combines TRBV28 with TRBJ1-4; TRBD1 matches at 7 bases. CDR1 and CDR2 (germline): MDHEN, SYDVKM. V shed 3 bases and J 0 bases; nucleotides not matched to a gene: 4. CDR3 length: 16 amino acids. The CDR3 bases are TGTGCCAGCAGTTTGCACAGGGGTCCAACTAATGAAAAACTGTTTTTT. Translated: CASSLHRGPTNEKLFF. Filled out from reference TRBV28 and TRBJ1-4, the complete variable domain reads DVKVTQSSRYLVKRTGEKVFLECVQDMDHENMFWYRQDPGLGLRLIYFSYDVKMKEKGDIPEGYSVSREKKERFSLILESASTNQTSMYLCASSLHRGPTNEKLFFGSGTQLSVL.

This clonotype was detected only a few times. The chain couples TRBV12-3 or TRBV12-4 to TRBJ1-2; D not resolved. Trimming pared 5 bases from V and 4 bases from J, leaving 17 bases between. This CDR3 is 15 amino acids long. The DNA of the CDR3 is TGTGCCAGCAGTGAAGGCGCTGCTGCCAGCTATGGCTACACCTTC. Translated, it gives CASSEGAAASYGYTF.

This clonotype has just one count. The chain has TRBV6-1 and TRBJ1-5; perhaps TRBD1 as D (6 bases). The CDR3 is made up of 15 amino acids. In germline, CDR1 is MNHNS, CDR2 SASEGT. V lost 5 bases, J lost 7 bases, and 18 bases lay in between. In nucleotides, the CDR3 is TGTGCCAGCAGTCCAACGGGGGGGCGCAGCCAGCCCCAGCATTTT. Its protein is CASSPTGGRSQPQHF.

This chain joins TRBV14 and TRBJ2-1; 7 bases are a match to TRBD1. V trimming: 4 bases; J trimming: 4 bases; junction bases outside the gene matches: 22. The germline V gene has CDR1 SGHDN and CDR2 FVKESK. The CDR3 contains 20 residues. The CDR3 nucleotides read TGTGCCAGCAGCCCCTGGGAAGTCCTACACCAGGGACAGTATTACAATGAGCAGTTCTTC. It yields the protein CASSPWEVLHQGQYYNEQFF.

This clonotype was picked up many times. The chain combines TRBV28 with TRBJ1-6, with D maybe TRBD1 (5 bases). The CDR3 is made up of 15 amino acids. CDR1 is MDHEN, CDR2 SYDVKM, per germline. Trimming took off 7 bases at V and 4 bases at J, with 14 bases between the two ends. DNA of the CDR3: TGTGCCAGCACCTTTGGGACCGCGTATAATTCACCCCTCCACTTT. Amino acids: CASTFGTAYNSPLHF.

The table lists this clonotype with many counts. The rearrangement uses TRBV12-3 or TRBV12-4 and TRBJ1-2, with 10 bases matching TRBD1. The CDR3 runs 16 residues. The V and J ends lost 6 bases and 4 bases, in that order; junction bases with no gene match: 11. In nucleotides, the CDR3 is TGTGCCAGCAGGCAGCCGCGACAGGGGGCTGGCTATGGCTACACCTTC. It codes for CASRQPRQGAGYGYTF.

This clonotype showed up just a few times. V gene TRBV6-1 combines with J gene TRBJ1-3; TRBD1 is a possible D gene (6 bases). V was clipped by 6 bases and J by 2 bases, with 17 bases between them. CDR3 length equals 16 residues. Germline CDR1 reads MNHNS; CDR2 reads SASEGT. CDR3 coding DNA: TGTGCCAGCAGGGGAGGGATCTACAGGGCTGGAAACACCATATATTTT. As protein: CASRGGIYRAGNTIYF.

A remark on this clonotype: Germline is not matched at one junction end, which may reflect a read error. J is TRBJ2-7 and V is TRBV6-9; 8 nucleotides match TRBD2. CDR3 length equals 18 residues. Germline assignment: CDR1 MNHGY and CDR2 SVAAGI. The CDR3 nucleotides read TGTGCCAGCAGTTACAACCCAAGCCGAAGCGGGAGCTCCTACGGGCAGTACTTC. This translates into CASSYNPSRSGSSYGQYF.

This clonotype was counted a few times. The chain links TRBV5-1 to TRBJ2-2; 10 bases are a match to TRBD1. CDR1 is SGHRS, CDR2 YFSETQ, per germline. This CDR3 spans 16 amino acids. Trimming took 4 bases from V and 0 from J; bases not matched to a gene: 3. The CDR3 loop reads CASSATGGANTGELFF. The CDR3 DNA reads TGCGCCAGCAGCGCGACAGGGGGCGCGAACACCGGGGAGCTGTTTTTT.